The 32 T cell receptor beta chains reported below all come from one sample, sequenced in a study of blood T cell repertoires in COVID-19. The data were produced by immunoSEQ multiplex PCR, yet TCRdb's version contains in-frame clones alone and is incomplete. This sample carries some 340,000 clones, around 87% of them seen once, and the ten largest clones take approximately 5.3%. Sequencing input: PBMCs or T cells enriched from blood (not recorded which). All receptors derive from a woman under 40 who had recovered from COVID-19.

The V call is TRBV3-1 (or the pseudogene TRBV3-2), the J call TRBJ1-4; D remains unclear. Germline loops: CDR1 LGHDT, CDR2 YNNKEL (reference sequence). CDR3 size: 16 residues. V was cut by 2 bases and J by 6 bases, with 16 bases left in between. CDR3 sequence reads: CASSQSPGRGDEKLFF. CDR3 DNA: TGTGCCAGCAGCCAAAGCCCTGGCAGAGGAGATGAAAAACTGTTTTTT.

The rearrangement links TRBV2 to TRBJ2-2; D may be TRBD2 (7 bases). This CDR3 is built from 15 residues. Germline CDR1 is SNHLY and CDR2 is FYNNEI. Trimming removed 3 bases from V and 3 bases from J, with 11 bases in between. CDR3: CASSDRGADTGELFF. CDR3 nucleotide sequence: TGTGCCAGCAGTGATCGGGGGGCAGACACCGGGGAGCTGTTTTTT.

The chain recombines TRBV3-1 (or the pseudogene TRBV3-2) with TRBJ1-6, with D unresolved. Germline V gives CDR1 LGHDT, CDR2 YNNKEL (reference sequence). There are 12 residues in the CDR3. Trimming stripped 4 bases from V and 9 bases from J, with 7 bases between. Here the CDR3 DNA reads TGTGCCAGCAGCCTTCTTTTTTCACCCCTCCACTTT. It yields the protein CASSLLFSPLHF.

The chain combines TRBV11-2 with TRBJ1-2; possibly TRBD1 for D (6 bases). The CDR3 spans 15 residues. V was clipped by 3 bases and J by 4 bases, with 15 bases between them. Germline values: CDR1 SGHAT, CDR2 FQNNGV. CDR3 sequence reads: CASSFPWTEIYGYTF. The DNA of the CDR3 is TGTGCCAGCAGCTTCCCGTGGACAGAAATCTATGGCTACACCTTC.

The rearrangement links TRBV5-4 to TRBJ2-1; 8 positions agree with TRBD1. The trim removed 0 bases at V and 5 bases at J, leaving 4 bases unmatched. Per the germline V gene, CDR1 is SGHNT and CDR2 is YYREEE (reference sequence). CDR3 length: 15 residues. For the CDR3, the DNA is TGTGCCAGCAGCTTGGTAGGGACAGGAGACAATGAGCAGTTCTTC. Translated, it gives CASSLVGTGDNEQFF.

In nucleotides, the CDR3 is TGTGCCAGCAGCGCCTTAACAGGGGGTACTGGAAACACCATATATTTT. The encoded protein is CASSALTGGTGNTIYF. The chain has TRBV9 and TRBJ1-3; 8 nucleotides line up with TRBD1. From germline, CDR1 is SGDLS and CDR2 YYNGEE. CDR3 length equals 16 residues. Trimming took 3 bases from V and 2 from J; bases not matched to a gene: 7.

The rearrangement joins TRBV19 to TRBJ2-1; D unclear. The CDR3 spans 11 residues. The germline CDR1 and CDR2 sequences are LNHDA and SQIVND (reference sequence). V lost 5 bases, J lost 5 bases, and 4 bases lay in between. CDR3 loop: CASSLHNEQFF. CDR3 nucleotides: TGTGCCAGTAGTCTACACAATGAGCAGTTCTTC.

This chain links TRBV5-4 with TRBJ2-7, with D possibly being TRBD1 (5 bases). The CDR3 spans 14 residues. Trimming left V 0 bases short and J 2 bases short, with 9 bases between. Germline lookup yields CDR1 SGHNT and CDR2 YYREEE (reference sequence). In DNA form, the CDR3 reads TGTGCCAGCAGCTTGGCTGGACATGCCTACGAGCAGTACTTC. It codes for CASSLAGHAYEQYF.

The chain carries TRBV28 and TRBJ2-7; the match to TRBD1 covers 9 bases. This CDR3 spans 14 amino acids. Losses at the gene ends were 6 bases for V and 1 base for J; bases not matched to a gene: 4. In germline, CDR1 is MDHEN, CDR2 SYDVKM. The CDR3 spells CASRPGTGSYEQYF. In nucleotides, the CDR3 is TGTGCCAGCAGACCCGGGACAGGGTCCTACGAGCAGTACTTC.

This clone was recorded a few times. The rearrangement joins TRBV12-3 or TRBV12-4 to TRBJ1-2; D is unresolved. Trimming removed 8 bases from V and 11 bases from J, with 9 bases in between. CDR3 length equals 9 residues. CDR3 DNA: TGTGCCAGCCTCCCGTTGTACACCTTC. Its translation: CASLPLYTF.

This CDR3 is CASSEYRGSEAFF. The CDR3 region has the DNA TGTGCCAGCAGTGAATATAGGGGCTCTGAAGCTTTCTTT. The chain links TRBV25-1 to TRBJ1-1, with a weak D call TRBD1 (5 bases). V lost 0 bases and J 6 bases, leaving 8 bases between the germline ends. Germline loops: CDR1 MGHDK, CDR2 SYGVNS. The CDR3 is 13 residues long.

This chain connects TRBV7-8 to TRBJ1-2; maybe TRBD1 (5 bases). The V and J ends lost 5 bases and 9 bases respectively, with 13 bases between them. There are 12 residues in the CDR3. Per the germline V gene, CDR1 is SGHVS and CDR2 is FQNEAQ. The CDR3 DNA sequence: TGTGCCAGCAGCGCTTTACAGGCTAGCTACACCTTC. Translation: CASSALQASYTF. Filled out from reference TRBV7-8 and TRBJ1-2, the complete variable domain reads GAGVSQSPRYKVAKRGQDVALRCDPISGHVSLFWYQQALGQGPEFLTYFQNEAQLDKSGLPSDRFFAERPEGSVSTLKIQRTQQEDSAVYLCASSALQASYTFGSGTRLTVV.

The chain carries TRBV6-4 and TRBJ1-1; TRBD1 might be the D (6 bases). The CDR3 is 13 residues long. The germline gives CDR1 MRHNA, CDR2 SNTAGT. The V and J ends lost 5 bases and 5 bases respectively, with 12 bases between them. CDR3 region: CASSTGMGTEAFF. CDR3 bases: TGTGCCAGCAGTACAGGGATGGGGACTGAAGCTTTCTTT.

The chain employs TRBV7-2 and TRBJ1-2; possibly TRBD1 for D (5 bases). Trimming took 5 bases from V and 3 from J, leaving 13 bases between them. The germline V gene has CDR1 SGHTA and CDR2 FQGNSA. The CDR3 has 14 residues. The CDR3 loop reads CASSALRGDYGYTF. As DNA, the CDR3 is TGTGCCAGCAGCGCACTGCGGGGGGACTATGGCTACACCTTC.

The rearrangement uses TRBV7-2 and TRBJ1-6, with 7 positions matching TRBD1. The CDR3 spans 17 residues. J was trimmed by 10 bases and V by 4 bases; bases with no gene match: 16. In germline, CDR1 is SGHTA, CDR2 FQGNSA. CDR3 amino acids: CASSSTVHRGLGSPLHF. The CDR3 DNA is TGTGCCAGCAGCTCAACCGTTCACAGGGGCCTTGGATCACCCCTCCACTTT.

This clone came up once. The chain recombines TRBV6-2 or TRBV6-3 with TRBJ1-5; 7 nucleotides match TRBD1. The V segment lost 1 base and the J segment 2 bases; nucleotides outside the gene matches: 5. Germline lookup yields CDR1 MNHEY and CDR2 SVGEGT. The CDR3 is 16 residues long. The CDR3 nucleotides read TGTGCCAGCAGTTACTTACAGGGGATGGGCAATCAGCCCCAGCATTTT. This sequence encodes CASSYLQGMGNQPQHF.

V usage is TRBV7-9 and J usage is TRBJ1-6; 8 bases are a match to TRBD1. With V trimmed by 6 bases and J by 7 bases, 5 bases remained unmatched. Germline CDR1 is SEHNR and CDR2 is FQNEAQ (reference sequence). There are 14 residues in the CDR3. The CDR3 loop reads CASRLTGGNSPLHF. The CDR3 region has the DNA TGTGCCAGCAGGCTAACAGGGGGGAATTCACCCCTCCACTTT. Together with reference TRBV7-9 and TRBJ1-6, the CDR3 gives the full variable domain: DTGVSQNPRHKITKRGQNVTFRCDPISEHNRLYWYRQTLGQGPEFLTYFQNEAQLEKSRLLSDRFSAERPKGSFSTLEIQRTEQGDSAMYLCASRLTGGNSPLHFGNGTRLTVT.

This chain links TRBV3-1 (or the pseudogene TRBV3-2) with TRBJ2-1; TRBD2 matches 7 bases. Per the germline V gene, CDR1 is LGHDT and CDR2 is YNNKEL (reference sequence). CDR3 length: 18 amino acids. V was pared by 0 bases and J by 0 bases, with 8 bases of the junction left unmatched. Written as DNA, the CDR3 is TGTGCCAGCAGCCAAGATTGGGGGGGTATAAGCTCCTACAATGAGCAGTTCTTC. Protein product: CASSQDWGGISSYNEQFF.

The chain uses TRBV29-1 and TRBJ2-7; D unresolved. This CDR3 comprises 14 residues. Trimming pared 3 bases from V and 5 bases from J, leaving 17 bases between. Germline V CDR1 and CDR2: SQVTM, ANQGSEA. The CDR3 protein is CSVERLGRSDEQYF. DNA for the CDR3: TGCAGCGTTGAGCGGTTAGGAAGGTCCGACGAGCAGTACTTC.

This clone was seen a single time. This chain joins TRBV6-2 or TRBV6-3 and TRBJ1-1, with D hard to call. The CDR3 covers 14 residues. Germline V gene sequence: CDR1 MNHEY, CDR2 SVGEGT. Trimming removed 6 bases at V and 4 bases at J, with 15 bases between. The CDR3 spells CASSIRVAGTEAFF. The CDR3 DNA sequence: TGTGCCAGCAGCATCCGGGTAGCTGGCACTGAAGCTTTCTTT.

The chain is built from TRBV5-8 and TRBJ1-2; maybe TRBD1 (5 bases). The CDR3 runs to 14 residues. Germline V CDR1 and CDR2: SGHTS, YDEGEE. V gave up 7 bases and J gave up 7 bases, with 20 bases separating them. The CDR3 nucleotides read TGTGCCAGCCCCCTATTTCTTCCGCAGGGTGGCTACACCTTC. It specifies CASPLFLPQGGYTF. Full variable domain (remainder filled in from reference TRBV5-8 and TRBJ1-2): EAGVTQSPTHLIKTRGQQATLRCSPISGHTSVYWYQQALGLGLQFLLWYDEGEERNRGNFPPRFSGRQFPNYSSELNVNALELEDSALYLCASPLFLPQGGYTFGSGTRLTVV.

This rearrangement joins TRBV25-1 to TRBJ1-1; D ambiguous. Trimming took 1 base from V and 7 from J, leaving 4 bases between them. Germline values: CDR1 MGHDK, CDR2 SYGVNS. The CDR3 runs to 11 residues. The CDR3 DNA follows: TGTGCCAGCAGTGAATTTCATGAAGCTTTCTTT. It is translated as CASSEFHEAFF.

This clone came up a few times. CDR3: CASEGAPNEKLFF. DNA of the CDR3: TGTGCCAGCGAGGGGGCTCCTAATGAAAAACTGTTTTTT. The chain uses TRBV28 and TRBJ1-4; 7 nucleotides line up with TRBD1. This CDR3 has 13 amino acids. Looked up from germline, CDR1 is MDHEN and CDR2 is SYDVKM. V shed 8 bases, J shed 3 bases, and the junction held 3 bases outside the gene matches.

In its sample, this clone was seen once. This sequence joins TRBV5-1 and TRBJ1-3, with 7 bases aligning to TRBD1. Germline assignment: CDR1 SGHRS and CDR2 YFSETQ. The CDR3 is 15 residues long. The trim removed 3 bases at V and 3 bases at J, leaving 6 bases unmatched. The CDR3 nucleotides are TGCGCCAGCAGCTGGGACAGCAAAAATGGAAACACCATATATTTT. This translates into CASSWDSKNGNTIYF.

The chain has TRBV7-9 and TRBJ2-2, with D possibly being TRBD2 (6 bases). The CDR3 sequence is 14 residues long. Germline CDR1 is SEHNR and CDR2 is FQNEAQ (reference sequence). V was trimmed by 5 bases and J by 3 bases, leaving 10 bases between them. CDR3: CASSAGTYTGELFF. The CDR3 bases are TGTGCCAGCAGCGCCGGGACTTACACCGGGGAGCTGTTTTTT.

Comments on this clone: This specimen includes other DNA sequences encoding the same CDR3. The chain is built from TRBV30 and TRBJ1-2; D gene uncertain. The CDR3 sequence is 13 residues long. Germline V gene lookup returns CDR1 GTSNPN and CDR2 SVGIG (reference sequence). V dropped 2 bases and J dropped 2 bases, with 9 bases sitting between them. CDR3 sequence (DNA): TGTGCCTGGAGTAAGGGAGCGAACTATGGCTACACCTTC. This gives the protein CAWSKGANYGYTF.

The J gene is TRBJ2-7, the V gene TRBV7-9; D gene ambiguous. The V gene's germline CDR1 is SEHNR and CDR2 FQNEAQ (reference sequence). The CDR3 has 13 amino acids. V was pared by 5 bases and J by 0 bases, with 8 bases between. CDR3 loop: CASSPPSSYEQYF. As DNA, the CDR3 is TGTGCCAGCAGCCCTCCCAGCTCCTACGAGCAGTACTTC. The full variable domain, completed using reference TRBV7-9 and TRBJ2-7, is DTGVSQNPRHKITKRGQNVTFRCDPISEHNRLYWYRQTLGQGPEFLTYFQNEAQLEKSRLLSDRFSAERPKGSFSTLEIQRTEQGDSAMYLCASSPPSSYEQYFGPGTRLTVT.

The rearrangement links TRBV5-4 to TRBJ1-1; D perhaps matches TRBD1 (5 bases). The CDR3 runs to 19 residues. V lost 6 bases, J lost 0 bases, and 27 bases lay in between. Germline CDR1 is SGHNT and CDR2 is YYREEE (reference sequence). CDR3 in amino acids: CASNSRVSNMATLNTEAFF. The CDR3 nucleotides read TGTGCCAGCAATTCCAGGGTTAGTAATATGGCAACTTTGAACACTGAAGCTTTCTTT. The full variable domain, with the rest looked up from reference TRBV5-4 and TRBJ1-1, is ETGVTQSPTHLIKTRGQQVTLRCSSQSGHNTVSWYQQALGQGPQFIFQYYREEENGRGNFPPRFSGLQFPNYSSELNVNALELDDSALYLCASNSRVSNMATLNTEAFFGQGTRLTVV.

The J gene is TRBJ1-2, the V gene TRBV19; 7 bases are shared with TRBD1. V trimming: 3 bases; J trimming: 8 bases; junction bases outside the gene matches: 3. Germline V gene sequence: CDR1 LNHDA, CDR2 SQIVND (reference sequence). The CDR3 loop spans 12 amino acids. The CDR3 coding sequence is TGTGCCAGTAGTATGACAGGGCGAGGCTACACCTTC. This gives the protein CASSMTGRGYTF.

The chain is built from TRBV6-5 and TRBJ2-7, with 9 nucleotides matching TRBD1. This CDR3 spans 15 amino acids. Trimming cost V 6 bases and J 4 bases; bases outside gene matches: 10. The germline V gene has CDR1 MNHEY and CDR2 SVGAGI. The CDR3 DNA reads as TGTGCCAGCAGGCGATTCGGGACAGGGCCTTACGAGCAGTACTTC. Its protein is CASRRFGTGPYEQYF.

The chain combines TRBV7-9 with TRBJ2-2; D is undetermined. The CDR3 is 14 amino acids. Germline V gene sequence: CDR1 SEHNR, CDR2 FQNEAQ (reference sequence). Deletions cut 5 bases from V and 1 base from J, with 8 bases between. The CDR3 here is CASSPNWNTGELFF. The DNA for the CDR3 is TGTGCCAGCAGCCCAAACTGGAACACCGGGGAGCTGTTTTTT.

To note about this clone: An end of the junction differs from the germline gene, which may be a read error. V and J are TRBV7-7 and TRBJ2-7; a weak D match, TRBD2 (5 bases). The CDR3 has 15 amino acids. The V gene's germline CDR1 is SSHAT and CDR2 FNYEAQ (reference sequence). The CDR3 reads CASSPEGLVSGEQYF. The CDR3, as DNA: TGTGCTAGCAGCCCCGAGGGTCTAGTATCGGGGGAGCAGTACTTC.